This T cell receptor (beta chain) was sequenced for a study of T cell changes during pregnancy in multiple sclerosis. Some clones are missing from TCRdb's copy, which holds only in-frame ones; the method was immunoSEQ multiplex PCR. Here the sample spans tens of thousands of clones, 85% to 95% being singletons. Germline V lookup: CDR1 SGHDN, CDR2 FVKESK. V gave up 0 bases and J gave up 9 bases, with 9 bases separating them. The CDR3 is made up of 13 amino acids. This clonotype was sampled from a female donor with multiple sclerosis, enrolled in a pregnancy study. The chain has TRBV14 and TRBJ2-1; no definite D call. The sequencing here drew on CD8+ T cells from peripheral blood mononuclear cells, taken after pregnancy. The CDR3 is CASSQEIGFEQFF. The CDR3 nucleotides read TGTGCCAGCAGCCAAGAAATCGGGTTTGAGCAGTTCTTC.